This TCR beta chain was recorded in a study of T-cell memory formation after mild COVID-19. Overall study context: For the most part, TCR clusters were specific to one donor.

This clonotype has just a few counts. TCRdb used MiXCR to reprocess the 5' RACE reads, holding one entry per CDR3 protein. The sample records around 200,000 distinct CDR3 sequences, around 21% being singletons. There are 13 residues in the CDR3. Per germline, CDR1 SGHTA and CDR2 FQGNSA. The ends were cut back, 9 bases at V and 4 bases at J, with 12 bases in the middle. The V call is TRBV7-2, the J call TRBJ2-2, with D unresolved. The sequence was collected from an adult woman who had mild COVID-19 (a few samples of this study predate the infection). Cell type and time point are not known. The material sequenced was PBMCs or a T cell subset sorted from them (not recorded which). CDR3 coding DNA: TGTGCCAGGGCAGTTTCCTCCACCGGGGAGCTGTTTTTT. It codes for CARAVSSTGELFF.